What follows is one T cell receptor (beta chain) and its context. The data were taken from a study of cytomegalovirus exposure and HLA in healthy donors. This PCR relied on a set of 60 Vbeta primers and 13 Jbeta primers. Using immunoSEQ multiplex PCR, the repertoire was profiled, and TCRdb retains in-frame clones only, with some absent. This table holds 180,000 or so clones, approximately 80% found once. In germline, CDR1 is MDHEN, CDR2 SYDVKM. Trimming stripped 4 bases from V and 1 base from J, with 5 bases between. The CDR3 has 14 amino acids. The V gene is TRBV28, the J gene TRBJ2-6, with D maybe TRBD2 (5 bases). Sequencing was done on a sample of PBMCs. The TCR originated in a girl between 5 and 17 years old in good health and CMV-seropositive. CDR3 loop: CASSSGSGANVLTF. The CDR3, as DNA: TGTGCCAGCAGTTCGGGGTCTGGGGCCAACGTCCTGACTTTC.